The present T cell receptor (beta chain) was sequenced within a study of T-cell reconstitution after alpha-beta-depleted transplantation in children. The TCRbeta library incorporated unique molecular identifiers. TCRdb analysed the PCR reads with MiXCR anew, one entry per CDR3 protein. The table lists around 500,000 distinct CDR3 sequences, approximately 12% of them singletons. Sequences were derived from PBMCs from the stem cell graft donor, sampled from the stem cell graft. This TCR derives from a human donor who donated a stem cell graft to a child with combined immunodeficiency.

CDR3: CASSLEGSYTGELFF. CDR3 nucleotides: TGCGCCAGCAGCTTGGAAGGGTCCTACACCGGGGAGCTGTTTTTT. The V gene is TRBV5-1, the J gene TRBJ2-2; D unclear. Germline CDR1 SGHRS, CDR2 YFSETQ. CDR3 length equals 15 residues. V was shortened by 0 bases and J by 3 bases, with 9 bases between the two germline ends.